The 32 T cell receptor beta chains below come from one sample, sequenced in a study of CD8 T cells in ankylosing spondylitis. A single record per CDR3 protein comes from TCRdb applying MiXCR to the 5' RACE reads. The sample records approximately 500,000 distinct CDR3 sequences, roughly 12% being singletons. General study points: There was a TCR beta motif, made of 7 or 8 highly homologous variants, that appeared characteristic of ankylosing spondylitis blood.

The antigens of these receptors remain unknown. The specimen was blood, either unsorted or a sorted T cell fraction (not recorded which). The receptors come from a male donor with ankylosing spondylitis.

J is TRBJ2-1 and V is TRBV7-2, with TRBD2 matching 8 bases. The CDR3 runs 15 residues. Trimming cost V 3 bases and J 4 bases; bases outside gene matches: 5. Germline-derived CDR1 and CDR2 are SGHTA and FQGNSA. CDR3 coding DNA: TGTGCCAGCAGCTTCGGGAGGGCCGTTTACAATGAGCAGTTCTTC. Translation gives CASSFGRAVYNEQFF. Full variable domain (outside the CDR3, taken from reference TRBV7-2 and TRBJ2-1): GAGVSQSPSNKVTEKGKDVELRCDPISGHTALYWYRQSLGQGLEFLIYFQGNSAPDKSGLPSDRFSAERTGGSVSTLTIQRTQQEDSAVYLCASSFGRAVYNEQFFGPGTRLTVL.

In its sample, this clonotype was seen many times. This chain joins TRBV2 and TRBJ2-2; 8 bases are a match to TRBD2. Trimming removed 4 bases from V and 4 bases from J; junction bases left unmatched: 5. Germline CDR1 and CDR2: SNHLY and FYNNEI. CDR3 length: 15 residues. CDR3 sequence: CASSVGGARTGELFF. CDR3 coding DNA: TGTGCCAGCAGTGTCGGGGGGGCCCGCACCGGGGAGCTGTTTTTT.

The chain is built from TRBV24-1 and TRBJ1-5; TRBD1 matches 10 bases. Germline CDR1 is KGHDR and CDR2 is SFDVKD. The CDR3 contains 17 residues. The V gene end was trimmed by 4 bases and the J gene end by 5 bases; junction bases not matched to a gene: 10. In DNA, the CDR3 is TGTGCCACCAGTGACCCTCCCCGGGACAGGGGTGATCAGCCCCAGCATTTT. Protein product: CATSDPPRDRGDQPQHF.

V and J are TRBV20-1 and TRBJ2-1; D gene unclear. Germline CDR1 reads DFQATT; CDR2 reads SNEGSKA (reference sequence). This CDR3 region has 15 residues. The V and J ends lost 2 bases and 2 bases respectively, with 13 bases between them. The CDR3 loop is CSARPPEGTYNEQFF. The CDR3 nucleotides are TGCAGTGCTAGACCTCCAGAAGGGACCTACAATGAGCAGTTCTTC.

In this sample, this clonotype turned up a few times. The chain has TRBV14 and TRBJ2-3; D is unresolved. V was trimmed by 5 bases and J by 5 bases, leaving 14 bases between them. Germline-derived CDR1 and CDR2 are SGHDN and FVKESK. This CDR3 spans 14 amino acids. CDR3 sequence (DNA): TGTGCCAGCAGCTTTGGCCAGGTGGGAGATACGCAGTATTTT. It yields the protein CASSFGQVGDTQYF.

This clonotype was counted only a few times. The chain couples TRBV2 to TRBJ2-3; tentative D call: TRBD1 (6 bases). CDR1 and CDR2 from the germline V gene are SNHLY and FYNNEI. The CDR3 runs 13 residues. Trimming removed 6 bases at V and 6 bases at J, with 13 bases between. In DNA, the CDR3 is TGTGCCAGCAGGGCCAGGGGTGGGGATACGCAGTATTTT. Its protein product is CASRARGGDTQYF.

The chain links TRBV7-9 to TRBJ2-2; unclear D gene. Trimming stripped 5 bases from V and 4 bases from J, with 11 bases between. CDR1 and CDR2 (germline): SEHNR, FQNEAQ (reference sequence). This CDR3 has 14 residues. The CDR3 reads CASSNTQGTGELFF. The CDR3 region has the DNA TGTGCCAGCAGCAACACACAAGGCACCGGGGAGCTGTTTTTT.

A few counts support this clonotype. The chain is built from TRBV4-2 and TRBJ1-1, with 7 bases fitting TRBD1. Germline CDR1 is LGHNA and CDR2 is YNFKEQ. After removal of 0 bases from V and 4 bases from J, the junction contained 8 bases not matched to a gene. CDR3 length: 16 residues. The CDR3 sequence is CASSQDRRGRATEAFF. Written as DNA, the CDR3 is TGTGCCAGCAGCCAAGATCGAAGGGGGCGAGCCACTGAAGCTTTCTTT.

This clonotype was recorded a few times. This chain joins TRBV12-3 or TRBV12-4 and TRBJ2-5, with 9 nucleotides matching TRBD2. The CDR3 length is 15 residues. Germline trimming cut 3 bases from V and 5 bases from J; bases unmatched to any gene: 7. The CDR3 is CASSLVAGAGETQYF. In DNA, the CDR3 is TGTGCCAGCAGTTTGGTAGCGGGAGCTGGCGAGACCCAGTACTTC.

This clonotype has more than one count but fewer than ten. The J gene is TRBJ2-1, the V gene TRBV10-3; tentative D call: TRBD2 (5 bases). The CDR3 contains 15 residues. Germline-derived CDR1 and CDR2 are ENHRY and SYGVKD. The V gene lost 5 bases and the J gene lost 0 bases, with 11 bases spanning the gap. This CDR3 reads CAISLAGSSYNEQFF. The CDR3 nucleotides are TGTGCCATCAGTCTAGCTGGAAGCTCCTACAATGAGCAGTTCTTC.

The chain is built from TRBV20-1 and TRBJ2-1; 9 positions match TRBD2. The CDR3 has 15 amino acids. Germline V gives CDR1 DFQATT, CDR2 SNEGSKA (reference sequence). The junction had 8 bases not matched to a gene; V was cut back by 0 bases and J by 8 bases. CDR3 residues: CSARDLGTSRDEQFF. The CDR3 bases are TGCAGTGCTAGAGATTTAGGGACTAGCAGGGATGAGCAGTTCTTC.

In this sample, this clonotype turned up a few times. This sequence joins TRBV9 and TRBJ2-3; TRBD2 agrees at 11 bases. The V and J ends lost 2 bases and 4 bases, in that order; junction bases with no gene match: 6. This CDR3 is built from 16 residues. The germline V gene encodes CDR1 SGDLS and CDR2 YYNGEE. The CDR3 protein is CASSVGLAVSSDTQYF. The CDR3 nucleotides read TGTGCCAGCAGCGTGGGACTAGCGGTTAGTTCAGATACGCAGTATTTT.

The chain is built from TRBV6-1 and TRBJ1-5; D gene uncertain. The CDR3 has 13 amino acids. V was clipped by 7 bases and J by 0 bases, with 7 bases between them. Germline V lookup: CDR1 MNHNS, CDR2 SASEGT. CDR3 sequence: CASTSSSNQPQHF. The CDR3 coding sequence is TGTGCCAGCACATCGAGTAGCAATCAGCCCCAGCATTTT.

Only a few counts were recorded for this clonotype. The genes are TRBV20-1 and TRBJ2-7; TRBD2 agrees at 7 bases. The junction had 19 bases not matched to a gene; V was cut back by 3 bases and J by 5 bases. The CDR3 spans 17 residues. From germline, CDR1 is DFQATT and CDR2 SNEGSKA (reference sequence). DNA for the CDR3: TGCAGTGCTAGCCCCCTTCGGGTAGCGGGTTTATGGGACGAGCAGTACTTC. It translates to CSASPLRVAGLWDEQYF.

This chain joins TRBV12-3 or TRBV12-4 and TRBJ2-1; TRBD2 aligns across 16 bases. Trimming cost V 4 bases and J 9 bases; bases outside gene matches: 15. This CDR3 spans 19 amino acids. The CDR3 spells CASSSGTSGRASTIGEQFF. DNA of the CDR3: TGTGCCAGCAGTTCCGGGACTAGCGGGAGGGCCTCGACTATTGGTGAGCAGTTCTTC.

This clonotype has ten or more counts. V is TRBV3-1 and J is TRBJ1-2, with unresolved D. Trimming pared 2 bases from V and 7 bases from J, leaving 14 bases between. Germline CDR1 is LGHDT and CDR2 is YNNKEL (reference sequence). The CDR3 is 14 residues long. CDR3 in amino acids: CASSQHGPGSGYTF. CDR3 DNA: TGTGCCAGCAGCCAACATGGCCCGGGAAGTGGCTACACCTTC.

Details on this clonotype: A much larger clonotype is one base distant, so this may be a read error. The J gene is TRBJ2-2, the V gene TRBV6-4; D is unresolved. Germline CDR1 reads MRHNA; CDR2 reads SNTAGT. Trimming cost V 4 bases and J 3 bases, with 3 bases left between them. This CDR3 contains 12 residues. CDR3 nucleotides: TGTGCCAGCAGTGGGGACACCGGGGAGCTGTTTTTT. It encodes CASSGDTGELFF.

The V gene is TRBV7-6, the J gene TRBJ2-7; a weak D match, TRBD1 (6 bases). Germline CDR1 and CDR2: SGHVS and FNYEAQ. V lost 1 base and J lost 9, with 13 bases in between. The CDR3 spans 13 residues. CDR3 coding DNA: TGTGCCAGCAGCTTAGGAGGGCAGGGGAGGCAGTACTTC. This encodes CASSLGGQGRQYF.

This chain connects TRBV29-1 to TRBJ1-2; D uncertain. Looked up from germline, CDR1 is SQVTM and CDR2 is ANQGSEA. Trimming stripped 5 bases from V and 6 bases from J, with 10 bases between. The CDR3 contains 11 residues. The DNA of the CDR3 is TGCAGCGTTTTTTCTGGCCATGGCTACACCTTC. This sequence encodes CSVFSGHGYTF.

On this clonotype: A much larger clone lies one base from this, so it may be a read error. The gene calls are TRBV5-5 and TRBJ1-1; D remains ambiguous. The V gene's germline CDR1 is SGHKS and CDR2 YYEKEE (reference sequence). The CDR3 totals 15 residues. Trimming cost V 0 bases and J 2 bases, with 11 bases left between them. The CDR3 DNA sequence: TGTGCCAGCAGCTTGGCCATGGAGGGTAACACTGAAGCTTTCTTT. Residues: CASSLAMEGNTEAFF.

The rearrangement uses TRBV25-1 and TRBJ2-5; the D call may be TRBD1 or TRBD2 (6 bases each). Germline V gene data show CDR1 as MGHDK and CDR2 as SYGVNS. This CDR3 has 16 amino acids. The V end lost 2 bases, the J end lost 5 bases, and 18 bases lay between the germline ends. The CDR3 region is CASSEGWGAPRETQYF. For the CDR3, the DNA is TGTGCCAGCAGTGAAGGGTGGGGGGCGCCGAGGGAGACCCAGTACTTC.

This clonotype was counted ten times or more. The chain employs TRBV7-2 and TRBJ2-1; the D is unclear. Germline CDR1 is SGHTA and CDR2 is FQGNSA. Trimming left V 3 bases short and J 10 bases short, with 7 bases between. CDR3 length equals 11 residues. Written as DNA, the CDR3 is TGTGCCAGCAGCTTGACCGTAGAGCAGTTCTTC. Protein product: CASSLTVEQFF.

Ten or more counts support this clonotype. This rearrangement joins TRBV29-1 to TRBJ2-1; perhaps TRBD1 as D (6 bases). Trimming removed 0 bases at V and 7 bases at J, with 16 bases between. The CDR3 is 15 residues long. Germline CDR1 and CDR2: SQVTM and ANQGSEA. The CDR3 DNA sequence: TGCAGCGTTGAAGACCCGAGAGGGGGTAGTAATGAGCAGTTCTTC. The encoded protein is CSVEDPRGGSNEQFF.

This clonotype has only a few counts. The rearrangement uses TRBV20-1 and TRBJ2-1; D perhaps matches TRBD2 (6 bases). V lost 5 bases, J lost 8 bases, and 22 bases lay in between. The CDR3 runs to 15 residues. The germline V gene has CDR1 DFQATT and CDR2 SNEGSKA (reference sequence). Written as DNA, the CDR3 is TGCAGTGCTCGCAGCCTAGCGATGGTTTTCGATGAGCAGTTCTTC. It yields the protein CSARSLAMVFDEQFF.

This clonotype was counted a few times. The V gene is TRBV20-1, the J gene TRBJ2-3, with unresolved D. CDR1 and CDR2 from the germline V gene are DFQATT and SNEGSKA (reference sequence). The CDR3 consists of 14 residues. V gave up 6 bases and J gave up 2 bases, with 15 bases separating them. The CDR3 sequence: CSARKTRPTDTQYF. CDR3 in DNA: TGCAGTGCACGAAAAACCCGGCCCACAGATACGCAGTATTTT.

This clonotype occurred a few times. The genes are TRBV4-2 and TRBJ2-1; 7 bases match TRBD2. V was pared by 4 bases and J by 5 bases, with 11 bases of the junction left unmatched. This CDR3 spans 16 amino acids. CDR1 and CDR2 (germline): LGHNA, YNFKEQ. The CDR3 nucleotides read TGTGCCAGCAGCCCGGGACTAAGGCTGGACCACAATGAGCAGTTCTTC. This translates into CASSPGLRLDHNEQFF.

This sequence joins TRBV6-1 and TRBJ1-2, with 8 bases that match TRBD1. Germline V gives CDR1 MNHNS, CDR2 SASEGT. The CDR3 runs 14 residues. V lost 3 bases, J lost 4 bases, and 4 bases stayed unmatched. CDR3 residues: CASSDRGRFYGYTF. CDR3 in DNA: TGTGCCAGCAGTGACAGGGGGCGATTCTATGGCTACACCTTC.

The chain couples TRBV7-2 to TRBJ2-2; D call uncertain. Germline V gives CDR1 SGHTA, CDR2 FQGNSA. The CDR3 sequence is 13 residues long. V lost 4 bases and J 4 bases, leaving 7 bases between the germline ends. The CDR3 here is CASSWPFTGELFF. The CDR3 bases are TGTGCCAGCAGCTGGCCCTTCACCGGGGAGCTGTTTTTT.

This clonotype came up a few times. The rearrangement uses TRBV5-1 and TRBJ2-7, with 7 bases matching TRBD2. The junction had 4 bases not matched to a gene; V was cut back by 4 bases and J by 0 bases. Germline CDR1 is SGHRS and CDR2 is YFSETQ. CDR3 length: 14 residues. CDR3 region: CASSPGGFSYEQYF. The CDR3 bases are TGCGCCAGCAGCCCGGGAGGTTTCTCCTACGAGCAGTACTTC.

This clonotype was seen a handful of times. The V and J genes are TRBV7-9 and TRBJ1-1; possible D gene TRBD1, 6 bases. Trimming cost V 5 bases and J 0 bases, with 10 bases left between them. CDR1 and CDR2 from the germline V gene are SEHNR and FQNEAQ (reference sequence). The CDR3 loop spans 14 amino acids. The CDR3 is CASSVGQMNTEAFF. CDR3 sequence (DNA): TGTGCCAGCAGCGTAGGACAGATGAACACTGAAGCTTTCTTT.

This clonotype was seen only a few times. This rearrangement joins TRBV10-2 to TRBJ2-7; a weak D match, TRBD2 (6 bases). The germline V and J ends were trimmed by 3 bases and 8 bases, with 20 bases remaining between them. Germline V gene lookup returns CDR1 WSHSY and CDR2 SAAADI. The CDR3 covers 15 residues. The CDR3 is CASSEYVGAAGKQYF. CDR3 nucleotide sequence: TGCGCCAGCAGTGAATATGTAGGAGCGGCGGGAAAGCAGTACTTC.

This chain uses TRBV29-1 with TRBJ2-1; weak D call: TRBD2 (5 bases). Per germline, CDR1 SQVTM and CDR2 ANQGSEA. CDR3 length equals 14 residues. Trimming left V 8 bases short and J 3 bases short, with 17 bases between. CDR3 loop: CSPTRSGLYNEQFF. For the CDR3, the DNA is TGCAGCCCAACGCGAAGCGGCCTCTACAATGAGCAGTTCTTC.